This TCR beta chain came from a study of long-term antiretroviral therapy in people with HIV. Study-wide context: The 2015 immediate-ART recommendation came about a decade after the earliest samples.

The study, taken as a whole, reports: Control repertoires displayed wider CDR3 length ranges than the HIV repertoires.

Survey-level immunoSEQ v3.0 assays were run. Some clones are missing from TCRdb's copy, which holds only in-frame ones; the method was immunoSEQ multiplex PCR. The sample carries more than 15,000 clones, approximately 90% recorded once. The study used samples holding roughly 0.85-11 million cryopreserved PBMC before DNA extraction. This CDR3 region has 14 residues. V lost 5 bases and J lost 11, with 21 bases in between. Germline assignment: CDR1 SNHLY and CDR2 FYNNEI. Note on this clone: The antigen is undetermined.

The chain links TRBV2 to TRBJ1-2, with D possibly matching TRBD1 (5 bases). This specimen consisted of unsorted PBMCs, obtained 0.6 years after starting antiretroviral therapy. The receptor comes from a woman aged 40 to 55 with HIV. Here the CDR3 reads CASSRAGRSGGYTF. CDR3 DNA: TGTGCCAGCAGTAGGGCAGGGCGTTCAGGAGGGTACACCTTC.